This T cell receptor (beta chain) was sequenced during a study of blood T cell repertoires in COVID-19. Study-level information: The United States, Italy and Spain were the sources of the acute and convalescent COVID-19 samples. Sources were T cells, B-cell-depleted T cells, or PBMCs; the material itself was cDNA or gDNA.

Original processing methods: Amplification of reference gene primers was used by the study to estimate nucleated cell counts. The table came from immunoSEQ multiplex PCR; TCRdb's copy has only in-frame clones and leaves some out. V and J calls and clone size are those listed in that table; D and trimming were worked out from the DNA. Among under 250,000 clones listed, about 85% were seen once. V lost 1 base, J lost 5 bases, and 7 bases stayed unmatched. The CDR3 totals 15 residues. CDR1 SQVTM and CDR2 ANQGSEA come from the germline V gene. The TCR originated in a man younger than 30 with active or convalescent COVID-19. Sequenced: peripheral blood. This rearrangement joins TRBV29-1 to TRBJ2-1; 8 bases line up with TRBD2. The CDR3 nucleotides are TGCAGCGTTGAAGGTGGGGTAGCGGGGAACAATGAGCAGTTCTTC. Residues: CSVEGGVAGNNEQFF.